Listed below are T cell receptor beta chains from one sample, sequenced in a study of post-analysis software for immune sequencing data. TCRdb re-called the PCR reads with MiXCR, one entry per CDR3 protein. This sample has hundreds of thousands of distinct CDR3 sequences, with about 27% found just once. The sample was blood. All receptors come from a girl under 18 with multiple sclerosis. Both conserved end residues are part of each CDR3. A D gene is named only where the DNA matches it firmly. Clone sizes are given selectively: once, few, many, or a class where the clone is expanded.

d_call: -
clone_size: -
j_call: TRBJ1-5
v_call: TRBV28
cdr3_aa: CASSLVPDQPQHF
cdr3_nt: TGTGCCAGCAGTTTAGTCCCGGATCAGCCCCAGCATTTT

d_call: -
clone_size: -
j_call: TRBJ2-7
v_call: TRBV9
cdr3_aa: CASSSGRYYEQYF
cdr3_nt: TGTGCCAGCAGCTCCGGGCGGTACTACGAGCAGTACTTC

d_call: -
clone_size: many
j_call: TRBJ2-7
v_call: TRBV20-1
cdr3_aa: CSARDNVWGGSYEQYF
cdr3_nt: TGCAGTGCTAGAGATAACGTATGGGGCGGCTCCTACGAGCAGTACTTC

d_call: TRBD1
clone_size: -
j_call: TRBJ1-2
v_call: TRBV4-1
cdr3_aa: CASSQEQGQGIYGYTF
cdr3_nt: TGCGCCAGCAGCCAAGAGCAGGGACAGGGAATCTATGGCTACACCTTC

d_call: TRBD2
clone_size: few
j_call: TRBJ2-2
v_call: TRBV7-2
cdr3_aa: CASSFSGRDTGELFF
cdr3_nt: TGTGCCAGCAGCTTTAGCGGGAGGGACACCGGGGAGCTGTTTTTT

d_call: -
clone_size: -
j_call: TRBJ1-5
v_call: TRBV6-1
cdr3_aa: CASSSHIPNQPQHF
cdr3_nt: TGTGCCAGCAGCTCCCATATACCGAATCAGCCCCAGCATTTT

d_call: -
clone_size: few
j_call: TRBJ1-5
v_call: TRBV12-5
cdr3_aa: CASPRGTHNQPQHF
cdr3_nt: TGTGCTAGTCCAAGAGGGACCCACAATCAGCCCCAGCATTTT

d_call: TRBD1
clone_size: -
j_call: TRBJ1-5
v_call: TRBV5-6
cdr3_aa: CASSLDGQGVNQPQHF
cdr3_nt: TGTGCCAGCAGCTTGGACGGACAGGGAGTCAATCAGCCCCAGCATTTT

d_call: -
clone_size: few
j_call: TRBJ2-2
v_call: TRBV24-1
cdr3_aa: CATSDPVRAKNTGELFF
cdr3_nt: TGTGCCACCAGTGACCCCGTGAGGGCAAAGAACACCGGGGAGCTGTTTTTT

d_call: -
clone_size: -
j_call: TRBJ2-5
v_call: TRBV7-2
cdr3_aa: CASSRTGGYQETQYF
cdr3_nt: TGTGCCAGCAGCCGGACTGGCGGGTACCAAGAGACCCAGTACTTC